Detailed here is one T cell receptor (beta chain). The antigen remains unidentified. The sample comes from a study of T cell repertoires in cytomegalovirus infection. Study in general: Based on public TCR beta signatures, there were indications of CMV infection and of a matching HLA type.

TCRdb recomputed calls from the reads with MiXCR, one row per CDR3 protein. The sample lists 250,000 or so distinct CDR3 sequences, 15% to 20% occurring once. Findings of the study overall: Summed frequency of shared TCR beta families picked out CMV carriers who also had the relevant HLA.

Germline V gene data show CDR1 as SGHRS and CDR2 as YFSETQ. V dropped 0 bases and J dropped 0 bases, with 8 bases sitting between them. The CDR3 loop spans 15 amino acids. Sequenced material: CD8+ T cells from PBMCs. This sequence was found in a human donor in good health (CMV status not recorded). Some clones in this sample may be carry-over from other donors' samples. The rearrangement joins TRBV5-1 to TRBJ2-3, with D tentatively TRBD2 (5 bases). CDR3: CASSLERRSTDTQYF. DNA for the CDR3: TGCGCCAGCAGCTTGGAGCGGAGGAGCACAGATACGCAGTATTTT.